One and the same sample provided the 14 T cell receptor beta chains below, sequenced in a study of blood T cells in healthy people across ages. Primed by a sample-barcoded 5' primer and a J-beta primer mix, a second PCR proceeded for 7 to 11 cycles. MiXCR, run by TCRdb on the 5' RACE reads, gives a single entry per CDR3 protein. The sample has approximately 810,000 distinct CDR3 sequences; 30% to 45% are singletons. Material: blood. These receptors all come from a man between 18 and 29 years old in good health.

Note on this clonotype: Being one base from a much bigger clone, this may be a read error. The chain is built from TRBV5-1 and TRBJ1-1, with no clear D. The CDR3 is made up of 14 amino acids. V gave up 4 bases and J gave up 1 base, with 11 bases separating them. In germline, CDR1 is SGHRS, CDR2 YFSETQ. The CDR3 sequence is CASSVEGGNTEAFF. As DNA, the CDR3 is TGCGCCAGCAGCGTGGAGGGCGGGAACACTGAAGCTTTCTTT.

V usage is TRBV29-1 and J usage is TRBJ1-2; weak D call: TRBD1 (5 bases). Germline CDR1 is SQVTM and CDR2 is ANQGSEA. Deletions cut 6 bases from V and 13 bases from J, with 24 bases between. This CDR3 is built from 13 residues. The CDR3 loop is CSVSNRGDGGVTF. The DNA of the CDR3 is TGCAGCGTCTCAAACCGAGGGGACGGCGGAGTCACCTTC.

The chain uses TRBV19 and TRBJ1-6; a weak D match, TRBD1 (5 bases). The V gene's germline CDR1 is LNHDA and CDR2 SQIVND (reference sequence). V lost 3 bases, J lost 7 bases, and 13 bases lay in between. CDR3 length: 15 amino acids. CDR3 residues: CASSIEEGQNSPLHF. The CDR3 nucleotides read TGTGCCAGTAGTATTGAAGAGGGGCAGAATTCACCCCTCCACTTT.

This clonotype appeared once. The rearrangement links TRBV20-1 to TRBJ2-5, with TRBD2 identical over 10 bases. This CDR3 has 14 residues. V was clipped by 2 bases and J by 11 bases; unmatched bases: 11. Germline lookup yields CDR1 DFQATT and CDR2 SNEGSKA (reference sequence). For the CDR3, the DNA is TGCAGTGCTAGATCAAGCGGGGGGGCCAATGAGCAGTACTTC. Protein product: CSARSSGGANEQYF.

This clonotype was seen just once. This chain connects TRBV5-1 to TRBJ2-7; TRBD2 might be the D (5 bases). Trimming stripped 2 bases from V and 5 bases from J, with 20 bases between. The CDR3 spans 16 residues. Germline V gene data show CDR1 as SGHRS and CDR2 as YFSETQ. The CDR3 region has the DNA TGCGCCAGCAGCTTATTTGAGGGAACTTTTTCCCACGAGCAGTACTTC. It encodes CASSLFEGTFSHEQYF.

This clonotype was observed a handful of times. The CDR3 DNA sequence: TGCAGTGCTAGGCCAGGGGGGGCTATTCTAGCCAAAAACATTCAGTACTTC. It is translated as CSARPGGAILAKNIQYF. The genes are TRBV20-1 and TRBJ2-4, with D perhaps given as TRBD1 or TRBD2 (7 bases each). The germline V and J ends were trimmed by 3 bases and 0 bases, with 18 bases remaining between them. Germline V CDR1 and CDR2: DFQATT, SNEGSKA (reference sequence). CDR3 length: 17 amino acids.

The V call is TRBV3-1, the J call TRBJ2-5; TRBD2 is a possible D gene (5 bases). The CDR3 runs to 14 residues. Germline V lookup: CDR1 LGHDT, CDR2 YNNKEL (reference sequence). Trimming stripped 4 bases from V and 1 base from J, with 10 bases between. As DNA, the CDR3 is TGTGCCAGCAGCCCGGGATCAATCCAAGAGACCCAGTACTTC. It yields the protein CASSPGSIQETQYF.

This clonotype was recorded a few times. The rearrangement links TRBV4-1 to TRBJ2-3; the match to TRBD1 covers 9 bases. Unmatched junction bases numbered 10, after V lost 0 bases and J lost 6 bases. The CDR3 is 17 amino acids. The germline CDR1 and CDR2 sequences are MGHRA and YSYEKL. The CDR3 region has the DNA TGCGCCAGCAGCCAAGAAAAAAGCGGGACAGGGTTGGATACGCAGTATTTT. Protein: CASSQEKSGTGLDTQYF.

The chain links TRBV5-6 to TRBJ2-7, with 10 bases lining up with TRBD1. Germline loops: CDR1 SGHDT, CDR2 YYEEEE. CDR3 length equals 16 residues. V gave up 1 base and J gave up 0 bases; unmatched junction bases: 4. The CDR3 DNA reads TGTGCCAGCAGCTTGCGGGACAGGGGCCTCTCCTACGAGCAGTACTTC. As protein: CASSLRDRGLSYEQYF.

The rearrangement joins TRBV7-9 to TRBJ1-2; TRBD1 aligns across 7 bases. With 6 bases clipped from V and 4 bases from J, the junction kept 17 bases outside the gene matches. The CDR3 spans 17 residues. From germline, CDR1 is SEHNR and CDR2 FQNEAQ (reference sequence). As DNA, the CDR3 is TGTGCCAGCAGTCCCCTTAAGGGGAGGGGGCGGACCTATGGCTACACCTTC. This encodes CASSPLKGRGRTYGYTF.

Note on this clonotype: A much larger clone differs by one base, so this may be a read error. V usage is TRBV14 and J usage is TRBJ2-7; the D is unclear. The CDR3 sequence is 14 residues long. Germline V gene sequence: CDR1 SGHDN, CDR2 FVKESK. The CDR3 sequence is CVSSQVAGSYEQYF. The CDR3 DNA reads as TGTGTCAGCAGCCAGGTGGCAGGATCCTACGAGCAGTACTTC.

The chain carries TRBV5-1 and TRBJ2-7; tentatively, D is TRBD2 (6 bases). This CDR3 is built from 18 residues. Trimming removed 4 bases at V and 7 bases at J, with 30 bases between. In germline, CDR1 is SGHRS, CDR2 YFSETQ. CDR3 in DNA: TGCGCCAGCAGCGGGGGTTCGGTTAGCGGCCTTTCCTACAATGAGCAGTACTTC. It is translated as CASSGGSVSGLSYNEQYF.

This clonotype was seen a few times. J is TRBJ2-3 and V is TRBV7-2; D is perhaps TRBD1 (5 bases). Germline V gene sequence: CDR1 SGHTA, CDR2 FQGNSA. The V end lost 9 bases, the J end lost 2 bases, and 21 bases lay between the germline ends. CDR3 length: 16 residues. The CDR3 region has the DNA TGTGCCAGTCGGATTGTCGGACAAATTTCCACAGATACGCAGTATTTT. This translates into CASRIVGQISTDTQYF.

The table lists this clonotype with many counts. The germline gene is not matched at one end of the junction; a read error may be the cause. The chain joins TRBV4-1 to TRBJ1-2; the D is unclear. This CDR3 contains 12 residues. Germline loops: CDR1 MGHRA, CDR2 YSYEKL. CDR3: CASSQGDYGYTF. As DNA, the CDR3 is TGTGCCAGCAGCCAAGGTGACTATGGCTACACCTTC.